This T cell receptor beta chain was found in a study of T cells in Graves' hyperthyroidism and ophthalmopathy. On the study more broadly: Any treatment followed the collection of peripheral blood at initial diagnosis.

Trimming removed 2 bases from V and 8 bases from J, with 12 bases in between. The CDR3 consists of 13 residues. Germline CDR1 and CDR2: MDHEN and SYDVKM. This clonotype was counted ten times or more. As yet, its antigen is unknown. TCR beta CDR3 regions were amplified from RNA. First-round RT-PCR of the TCR CDR3 relied on the HTBI primer set. TCRdb ran MiXCR on the multiplex PCR reads and lists one entry per CDR3 protein. The table records more than 350,000 distinct CDR3 sequences, approximately 17% of them present only once. Findings and caveats of the study: Blood also showed most of the thyroid clonotypes that were expanded above 0.001.

Those patients with uncontrolled infection, other autoimmune disease, pregnancy or lactation were excluded. This sequence originates from a woman younger than 45 with Graves' hyperthyroidism that later progressed to Graves' ophthalmopathy. This chain links TRBV28 with TRBJ1-2; D gene uncertain. The material sequenced was blood. The CDR3 DNA reads as TGTGCCAGCAGTTTAAAATATGGGGAGGGCTACACCTTC. It codes for CASSLKYGEGYTF.